The T cell receptor beta chain described here comes from a study of CD8 T cells in ankylosing spondylitis. General observations from the study: The authors reported significant enrichment of disease-linked clones in matched ankylosing spondylitis synovial fluid. Ankylosing spondylitis blood appeared to be characterized by a TCR beta motif of about 8 highly homologous variants. Disease-linked clones were found to be CD8+ and relatively rare in peripheral blood.

Molecular-barcoded quantitative 5'-RACE produced these TCR beta libraries. TCRdb re-derived calls from the 5' RACE reads in MiXCR, one entry per CDR3 protein. The table has roughly 700,000 distinct CDR3 sequences, around 20% seen once. The CDR3 totals 13 residues. Trimming left V 4 bases short and J 0 bases short, with 7 bases between. The germline gives CDR1 GTSNPN, CDR2 SVGIG (reference sequence). Remarks on this clonotype: What it binds is not known.

V usage is TRBV30 and J usage is TRBJ1-3; D uncertain. Sequencing was performed on blood, either unsorted or a sorted T cell fraction (not recorded which). This TCR was sampled from a male donor with ankylosing spondylitis. The CDR3 here is CAWTSNSGNTIYF. The CDR3 DNA is TGTGCCTGGACAAGCAACTCTGGAAACACCATATATTTT.